This paragraph reports one T cell receptor beta chain. Antigen: not known. CDR3 length: 15 residues. V lost 7 bases to trimming and J lost 7 bases, with 20 bases between them. CDR1 is MNHEY, CDR2 SVGAGI, per germline. The data originate from a study of radiation and T cells in renal cell carcinoma. The method was immunoSEQ multiplex PCR; TCRdb's version includes in-frame clones alone and lacks a portion of them. The sample lists around 95,000 clones, about 79% occurring once. Study-level points and caveats: From baseline, blood top tumor clonotypes peaked at 2 weeks post-radiation.

Time point specified: blood 4 weeks post-SBRT, at nephrectomy. Treatment given: 15 Gy SBRT to primary tumor, nephrectomy 4 weeks later. Nephrectomy followed 15 Gy stereotactic body radiation by 4 weeks. The sequence was obtained from a man between 60 and 75 years old with renal cell carcinoma. The specimen was blood, collected from a patient whose treatment included radiotherapy and nephrectomy. V is TRBV6-5 and J is TRBJ2-1, with D possibly matching TRBD1 (6 bases). The chain's CDR3 is CASTPARGFWNEQFF. CDR3 in DNA: TGTGCCAGCACCCCCGCGAGGGGGTTCTGGAATGAGCAGTTCTTC.